The rows below give T cell receptor beta chains drawn from one sample of a study of T-cell memory formation after mild COVID-19. In TCRdb, the 5' RACE reads were re-called with MiXCR into one record per CDR3 protein. The sample lists a few hundred thousand distinct CDR3 sequences, roughly a fifth occurring once. Material: PBMCs or a T cell subset sorted from them (not recorded which). Receptors were obtained from a man between 18 and 29 years old who had mild COVID-19 (a few samples of this study predate the infection). Cell type and time point are not known. Both conserved end residues are part of each CDR3. A D gene is named only where the DNA matches it firmly. Clone size is given for some rows only: seen once, a few or many times, or a class if the clone is expanded.

v_gene	j_gene	d_gene	abundance	CDR3aa	CDR3nt
TRBV20-1	TRBJ2-3	NA	NA	CSASVAGSTDTQYF	TGCAGTGCTAGTGTGGCAGGGAGCACAGATACGCAGTATTTT
TRBV7-6	TRBJ2-1	NA	few	CASTTSAGSSYNEQFF	TGTGCCAGCACCACGAGCGCGGGGAGCTCCTACAATGAGCAGTTCTTC
TRBV28	TRBJ1-2	NA	few	CASKIRAYYGYTF	TGTGCCAGCAAGATCAGGGCCTACTATGGCTACACCTTC
TRBV20-1	TRBJ1-4	NA	many	CSARDLRGGEKLFF	TGCAGTGCTAGAGATCTCAGGGGCGGAGAAAAACTGTTTTTT
TRBV2	TRBJ1-2	NA	NA	CASSDSAPGYTF	TGTGCCAGCAGTGACTCAGCCCCCGGCTACACCTTC
TRBV12-3/TRBV12-4	TRBJ1-2	NA	NA	CASSFRGSPIPPDGYTF	TGTGCCAGCAGTTTCCGAGGATCCCCTATCCCTCCCGACGGCTACACCTTC
TRBV4-3	TRBJ2-3	NA	NA	CASSNPRSDTQYF	TGCGCCAGCAGCAACCCTAGGTCAGATACGCAGTATTTT
TRBV5-1	TRBJ2-7	NA	few	CASSLAGTNTYEQYF	TGCGCCAGCAGCTTGGCCGGGACAAATACGTACGAGCAGTACTTC
TRBV6-5	TRBJ2-5	NA	NA	CASSWTGGYEETQYF	TGTGCCAGCAGCTGGACAGGAGGGTATGAAGAGACCCAGTACTTC
TRBV7-9	TRBJ2-2	NA	few	CASSSTVANTGELFF	TGTGCCAGCAGCTCTACGGTGGCGAACACCGGGGAGCTGTTTTTT
TRBV4-1	TRBJ1-3	NA	NA	CASSQDHTGRNTIYF	TGCGCCAGCAGCCAAGATCACACAGGGAGAAACACCATATATTTT
TRBV7-9	TRBJ2-6	TRBD1	few	CASNGQGVTGANVLTF	TGTGCCAGCAACGGACAGGGGGTGACTGGGGCCAACGTCCTGACTTTC
TRBV20-1	TRBJ2-7	TRBD2	NA	CSAGRVGYEQYF	TGCAGTGCGGGGAGGGTTGGGTACGAGCAGTACTTC
TRBV5-1	TRBJ2-3	TRBD1	few	CASSLAAGQGAADTQYF	TGCGCCAGCAGCTTGGCAGCCGGACAGGGGGCCGCAGATACGCAGTATTTT
TRBV11-2	TRBJ2-5	NA	few	CASSSAPEQTQYF	TGTGCCAGCAGTTCCGCTCCGGAACAGACCCAGTACTTC
TRBV11-1	TRBJ2-1	NA	NA	CASSLLGAGGPLNEQFF	TGTGCCAGCAGCTTATTGGGAGCGGGCGGGCCGCTCAATGAGCAGTTCTTC
TRBV15	TRBJ1-3	NA	few	CATSREPGTGNTIYF	TGTGCCACCAGCAGAGAGCCGGGAACTGGAAACACCATATATTTT
TRBV6-5	TRBJ2-1	NA	NA	CASKVADNNEQFF	TGTGCCAGCAAAGTAGCGGATAACAATGAGCAGTTCTTC
TRBV11-2	TRBJ2-2	TRBD2	few	CASSSGASGARTGELFF	TGTGCCAGCAGCTCGGGAGCTAGCGGGGCCCGAACGGGGGAGCTGTTTTTT
TRBV7-9	TRBJ2-3	NA	NA	CASHGAVRTDTQYF	TGTGCCAGCCACGGGGCGGTTCGCACAGATACGCAGTATTTT
TRBV4-3	TRBJ2-5	TRBD2	NA	CASSQRLARQETQYF	TGCGCCAGCAGCCAGCGACTAGCGCGGCAAGAGACCCAGTACTTC
TRBV7-9	TRBJ1-2	TRBD1	NA	CASSNEQGVLYGYTF	TGTGCCAGCAGCAACGAGCAGGGGGTATTGTATGGCTACACCTTC
TRBV6-5	TRBJ1-6	NA	NA	CASGFWGESPLHF	TGTGCCAGCGGATTCTGGGGGGAATCACCCCTCCACTTT
TRBV28	TRBJ1-5	TRBD1	once	CASHRGHSPQHF	TGTGCCAGCCATAGGGGGCACAGTCCCCAGCATTTT
TRBV7-9	TRBJ1-2	NA	NA	CASSWGNYGYTF	TGTGCCAGCAGCTGGGGAAACTATGGCTACACCTTC
TRBV2	TRBJ1-2	NA	NA	CASRMGGSGYGYTF	TGTGCCAGCAGGATGGGGGGTTCAGGCTATGGCTACACCTTC
TRBV5-1	TRBJ2-1	NA	NA	CASSFDPHNEQFF	TGCGCCAGCAGCTTTGACCCCCACAATGAGCAGTTCTTC
TRBV7-9	TRBJ2-1	TRBD2	few	CASSPPGASGGAEQFF	TGTGCCAGCAGCCCCCCGGGGGCTAGCGGGGGGGCAGAGCAGTTCTTC
TRBV7-2	TRBJ2-5	TRBD2	NA	CASSLGLAGMETQYF	TGTGCCAGCAGCTTAGGTCTAGCGGGGATGGAGACCCAGTACTTC
TRBV29-1	TRBJ2-1	NA	NA	CSVSPNEQFF	TGCAGCGTCTCCCCGAATGAGCAGTTCTTC
TRBV20-1	TRBJ2-1	NA	few	CSARRLRGWGYNEQFF	TGCAGTGCTAGGAGACTACGGGGGTGGGGATACAATGAGCAGTTCTTC
TRBV19	TRBJ2-7	TRBD1	NA	CASSRPGTASYEQYF	TGTGCCAGTAGTCGTCCCGGGACAGCATCCTACGAGCAGTACTTC
TRBV14	TRBJ2-1	NA	few	CASYNEQFF	TGTGCCAGCTACAATGAGCAGTTCTTC
TRBV4-3	TRBJ2-7	NA	NA	CASSQDSGVEQYF	TGCGCCAGCAGCCAAGATTCTGGAGTCGAGCAGTACTTC
TRBV7-8	TRBJ1-4	NA	NA	CASRGSQGPNEKLFF	TGTGCCAGCAGGGGATCCCAGGGGCCAAATGAAAAACTGTTTTTT
TRBV5-1	TRBJ1-6	TRBD1	few	CASSLGTGQPPLHF	TGCGCCAGCAGCTTGGGGACAGGGCAACCACCCCTCCACTTT
TRBV14	TRBJ1-2	NA	few	CASSQDVGTTFYYGYTF	TGTGCCAGCAGCCAAGACGTCGGGACAACCTTTTACTATGGCTACACCTTC
TRBV9	TRBJ2-5	NA	few	CASSVGVGPQETQYF	TGTGCCAGCAGCGTAGGTGTGGGGCCCCAAGAGACCCAGTACTTC